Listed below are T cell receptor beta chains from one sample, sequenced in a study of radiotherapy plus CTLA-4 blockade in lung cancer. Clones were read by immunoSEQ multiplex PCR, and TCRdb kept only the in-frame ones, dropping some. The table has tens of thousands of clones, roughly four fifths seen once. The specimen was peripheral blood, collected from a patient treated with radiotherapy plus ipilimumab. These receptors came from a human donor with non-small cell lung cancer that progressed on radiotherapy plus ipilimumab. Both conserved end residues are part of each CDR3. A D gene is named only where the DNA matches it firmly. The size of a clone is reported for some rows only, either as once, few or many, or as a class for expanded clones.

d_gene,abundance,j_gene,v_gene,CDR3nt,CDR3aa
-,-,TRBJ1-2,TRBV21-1,TGTGCCAGCAGCAAGGCCCCACGGGGGGACGATGGCTACACCTTC,CASSKAPRGDDGYTF
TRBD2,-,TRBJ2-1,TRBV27,TGTGCCAGCAGTTTAGAGCTAGCGGGGTTTTACAATGAGCAGTTCTTC,CASSLELAGFYNEQFF
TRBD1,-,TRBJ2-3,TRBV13,TGTGCCAGCAGCTCACTTAGAGGGGTACCCCAGGGGGCCAGAGATACGCAGTATTTT,CASSSLRGVPQGARDTQYF
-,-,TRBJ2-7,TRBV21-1,TGTGCCAGCAGCAAAGGGGGATTGGGCAGGGGAGCGGATTTAACCTACGAGCAGTACTTC,CASSKGGLGRGADLTYEQYF
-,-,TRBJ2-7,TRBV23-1,TGCGCCAGCAGTCATCCGCCCGAGTGCGAGCAGTACTTC,CASSHPPECEQYF
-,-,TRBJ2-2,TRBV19,TGTGCCAGTGCGGATGTTAACACCGGGGAGCTGTTTTTT,CASADVNTGELFF
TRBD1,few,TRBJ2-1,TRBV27,TGTGCCAGCAGTTTACGGATTGGACAGGGGATGGGCAATGAGCAGTTCTTC,CASSLRIGQGMGNEQFF
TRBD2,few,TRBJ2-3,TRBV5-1,TGCGCCAGCAGCAGTAGCGGGGGGGGAGTAGATACGCAGTATTTT,CASSSSGGGVDTQYF
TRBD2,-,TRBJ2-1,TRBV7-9,TGTGCCAGCAGCGCCCACCTCCTAGCGGGGGGGTACAATGAGCAGTTCTTC,CASSAHLLAGGYNEQFF
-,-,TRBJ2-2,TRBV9,TGTGCCAGCAGCCCGAGCACCTCCAACACCGGGGAGCTGTTTTTT,CASSPSTSNTGELFF
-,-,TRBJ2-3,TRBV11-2,TGTGCCAGCAGCGAGTCACTTAGAGATACGCAGTATTTT,CASSESLRDTQYF
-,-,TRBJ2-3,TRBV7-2,TGTGCCAGCAGCTTAGGGGTGACAGTTACAGATACGCAGTATTTT,CASSLGVTVTDTQYF
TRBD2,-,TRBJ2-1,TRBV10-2,TGCGCCAGCAGTGAGTTTGGCGGGGGGTTGGATGAGCAGTTCTTC,CASSEFGGGLDEQFF
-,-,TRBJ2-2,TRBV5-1,TGCGCCAGCAGCTTGAGCTCTAGCGCCGGGGAGCTGTTTTTT,CASSLSSSAGELFF
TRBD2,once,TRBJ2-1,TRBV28,TGTGCCAGCAGTTTTGCCAGCGGGGGGGCCCTCAATGAGCAGTTCTTC,CASSFASGGALNEQFF
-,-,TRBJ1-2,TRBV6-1,TGTGCCAGCACGGGGGGGAAGGGCCATCTACGCTACACCTTC,CASTGGKGHLRYTF
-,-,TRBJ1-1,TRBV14,TGTGCCAGCAGCCAATCCGTGAACACTGAAGCTTTCTTT,CASSQSVNTEAFF
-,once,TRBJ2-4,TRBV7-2,TGTGCCAGCAGCTTAGTGGGGGGAGCCAAAAACATTCAGTACTTC,CASSLVGGAKNIQYF
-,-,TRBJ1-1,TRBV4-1,TGCGCCAGCAGCCAAGCCACATTTTCGGGCACTGAAGCTTTCTTT,CASSQATFSGTEAFF
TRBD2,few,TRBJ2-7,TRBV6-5,TGTGCCAGCAGTTACTTTACGGGGGGAACCTACGAGCAGTACTTC,CASSYFTGGTYEQYF
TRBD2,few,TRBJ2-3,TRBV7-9,TGTGCCAGCAGCTTAGCGGCTAGCGGGGCCACAGATACGCAGTATTTT,CASSLAASGATDTQYF
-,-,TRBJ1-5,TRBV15,TGTGCCACCAGCAGAGTAAATCAGCCCCAGCATTTT,CATSRVNQPQHF
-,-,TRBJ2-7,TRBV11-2,TGTGCCAGCAGCTCAAACAGTTATCGGTACTACGAGCAGTACTTC,CASSSNSYRYYEQYF
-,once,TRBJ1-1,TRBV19,TGTGCCAGTAGTATAGGAGAGGGGGCTGAAGCTTTCTTT,CASSIGEGAEAFF
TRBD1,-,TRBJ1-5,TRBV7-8,TGTGCCAGCAGCTTAGCCGGGACAGGGGCCAATCAGCCCCAGCATTTT,CASSLAGTGANQPQHF
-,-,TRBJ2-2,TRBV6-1,TGTGCCAGTCGATGGGGCGGCCCCAACACCGGGGAGCTGTTTTTT,CASRWGGPNTGELFF
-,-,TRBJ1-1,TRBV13,TGTGCCAGCACCTTCGACAGCCGGAACACTGAAGCTTTCTTT,CASTFDSRNTEAFF
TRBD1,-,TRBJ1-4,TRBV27,TGTGCCAGCAGCCTTAGGCAGGGGGCTGCACCACGACTCGGGGATGAAAAACTGTTTTTT,CASSLRQGAAPRLGDEKLFF
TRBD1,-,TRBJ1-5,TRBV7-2,TGTGCCAGCAGCTCCATGACAGGGGTGCAGCCCCAGCATTTT,CASSSMTGVQPQHF
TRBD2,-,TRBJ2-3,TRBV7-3,TGTGCCAGCAGCCCCGATAGCGGGGGGACAGATACGCAGTATTTT,CASSPDSGGTDTQYF
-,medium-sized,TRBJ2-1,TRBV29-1,TGCAGCGTTGTGTTGGGGACCGGGGGAAGCAATGAGCAGTTCTTC,CSVVLGTGGSNEQFF
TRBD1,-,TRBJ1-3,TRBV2,TGTGCCAGCAGTGATCCCGGGACAGCGGAACACTCTGGAAACACCATATATTTT,CASSDPGTAEHSGNTIYF
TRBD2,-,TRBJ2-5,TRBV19,TGTGCCAGTAGACAGCGGGGGGAAGGAGAGACCCAGTACTTC,CASRQRGEGETQYF